These 29 T cell receptor beta chains share one sample of origin, sequenced in a study of T cell responses to AZD1222 COVID-19 vaccine. Method: immunoSEQ multiplex PCR; TCRdb's copy keeps in-frame clones and lacks some. The table includes approximately 150,000 clones, roughly 87% detected once. Source: peripheral blood, taken 28 days after the second AZD1222 dose. The receptors stem from an adult who received the AZD1222 COVID-19 vaccine.

The gene calls are TRBV5-4 and TRBJ1-6; D gene ambiguous. Germline CDR1 and CDR2: SGHNT and YYREEE (reference sequence). Trimming took 0 bases from V and 3 from J, leaving 7 bases between them. There are 15 residues in the CDR3. The CDR3 sequence is CASSLDSSYNSPLHF. CDR3 DNA sequence: TGTGCCAGCAGCTTGGACAGTAGCTATAATTCACCCCTCCACTTT.

The V and J genes are TRBV18 and TRBJ2-1, with D hard to call. Trimming cost V 0 bases and J 4 bases, with 4 bases left between them. This CDR3 has 13 amino acids. Germline CDR1 KGHSH, CDR2 LQKENI. CDR3 bases: TGTGCCAGCTCACCACCCCAATACAATGAGCAGTTCTTC. This codes for CASSPPQYNEQFF.

The V and J genes are TRBV5-6 and TRBJ1-3; no clear D. V shed 4 bases and J shed 0 bases, with 5 bases lying between them. This CDR3 comprises 13 residues. CDR1 and CDR2 (germline): SGHDT, YYEEEE. The CDR3 spells CASSTVSGNTIYF. CDR3 sequence (DNA): TGTGCCAGCAGCACCGTCTCTGGAAACACCATATATTTT.

The rearrangement uses TRBV2 and TRBJ2-1, with D perhaps matching TRBD1 or TRBD2 (5 bases each). V was shortened by 7 bases and J by 6 bases, with 19 bases between the two germline ends. The germline V gene has CDR1 SNHLY and CDR2 FYNNEI. The CDR3 consists of 15 residues. The CDR3 DNA reads TGTGCCAGCATCATCCAGGGAGAACGTGTCAATGAGCAGTTCTTC. Its translation: CASIIQGERVNEQFF.

The chain uses TRBV6-5 and TRBJ2-1, with 10 bases matching TRBD2. V was pared by 2 bases and J by 8 bases, with 6 bases of the junction left unmatched. In germline, CDR1 is MNHEY, CDR2 SVGAGI. This CDR3 is built from 15 residues. The CDR3 protein is CASSYPGLADYEQFF. As DNA, the CDR3 is TGTGCCAGCAGTTACCCCGGACTAGCGGATTATGAGCAGTTCTTC.

The J gene is TRBJ1-3, the V gene TRBV11-3; D ambiguous. CDR3 length equals 16 residues. V was cut by 1 base and J by 0 bases, with 10 bases left in between. Germline V gives CDR1 SGHNT, CDR2 YENEEA. The CDR3 coding sequence is TGTGCCAGCAGCTTAGGTGGGCAGACCTCTGGAAACACCATATATTTT. Translation gives CASSLGGQTSGNTIYF.

V and J are TRBV24-1 and TRBJ2-7, with TRBD2 matching over 12 bases. V shed 3 bases, J shed 4 bases, and the junction held 6 bases outside the gene matches. The CDR3 is made up of 16 amino acids. Germline V lookup: CDR1 KGHDR, CDR2 SFDVKD. CDR3 residues: CATSDPTSGGLYEQYF. The CDR3 nucleotides read TGTGCCACCAGTGATCCGACTAGCGGGGGTCTATACGAGCAGTACTTC.

The genes are TRBV27 and TRBJ2-1; TRBD2 matches at 9 bases. The CDR3 has 16 residues. Trimming took 2 bases from V and 9 from J; bases not matched to a gene: 11. Germline V CDR1 and CDR2: MNHEY, SMNVEV (reference sequence). The DNA for the CDR3 is TGTGCCAGCAGTTTACTAGCGGGAATACCAGCGGGTGAGCAGTTCTTC. Its protein product is CASSLLAGIPAGEQFF.

CDR3 protein: CASSPPGLAGVADTQYF. CDR3 coding DNA: TGTGCCAGCTCACCTCCGGGACTAGCGGGAGTGGCGGATACGCAGTATTTT. The chain recombines TRBV18 with TRBJ2-3; TRBD2 aligns across 14 bases. Germline assignment: CDR1 KGHSH and CDR2 LQKENI. CDR3 length: 17 residues. With V trimmed by 3 bases and J by 6 bases, 8 bases remained unmatched.

This sequence joins TRBV20-1 and TRBJ1-5, with D unclear. The CDR3 spans 9 residues. Looked up from germline, CDR1 is DFQATT and CDR2 is SNEGSKA (reference sequence). V was cut by 6 bases and J by 4 bases, with 1 base left in between. CDR3 amino acids: CSANQPQHF. The CDR3 DNA reads as TGCAGTGCAAATCAGCCCCAGCATTTT.

The chain is built from TRBV6-6 and TRBJ1-2, with TRBD1 matching 11 bases. V lost 6 bases, J lost 5 bases, and 8 bases stayed unmatched. The CDR3 extends over 15 amino acids. Germline V gene lookup returns CDR1 MNHNY and CDR2 SVGAGI (reference sequence). CDR3 amino acids: CASSARTGGHYGYTF. CDR3 bases: TGTGCCAGCAGCGCAAGGACAGGGGGCCATTATGGCTACACCTTC.

V is TRBV30 and J is TRBJ2-4, with TRBD2 matching over 8 bases. Germline assignment: CDR1 GTSNPN and CDR2 SVGIG (reference sequence). The trim removed 5 bases at V and 1 base at J, leaving 13 bases unmatched. This CDR3 spans 17 amino acids. The CDR3 coding sequence is TGTGCCTGGCAACAATCGGGGGGGCCAGCCGCCAAAAACATTCAGTACTTC. This encodes CAWQQSGGPAAKNIQYF. The variable domain in full, with the rest retrieved from reference TRBV30 and TRBJ2-4, is SQTIHQWPATLVQPVGSPLSLECTVEGTSNPNLYWYRQAAGRGLQLLFYSVGIGQISSEVPQNLSASRPQDRQFILSSKKLLLSDSGFYLCAWQQSGGPAAKNIQYFGAGTRLSVL.

The chain is built from TRBV18 and TRBJ2-4; 14 nucleotides align to TRBD2. Germline CDR1 reads KGHSH; CDR2 reads LQKENI. The CDR3 has 18 residues. Losses at the gene ends were 4 bases for V and 5 bases for J; bases not matched to a gene: 10. The CDR3 nucleotides are TGTGCCAGCTCACTGTCTCAACCGGGACTAGCGGGGGAAAACATTCAGTACTTC. Residues: CASSLSQPGLAGENIQYF.

Comment on this clone: This sample also contains other DNA sequences that code for the same CDR3. This chain joins TRBV6-5 and TRBJ2-3; D remains unclear. CDR3 length: 12 residues. CDR1 MNHEY and CDR2 SVGAGI come from the germline V gene. V lost 6 bases, J lost 4 bases, and 8 bases lay in between. The CDR3 sequence: CASSPNSDTQYF. In DNA, the CDR3 is TGTGCCAGCAGCCCAAACTCAGATACGCAGTATTTT.

The genes are TRBV19 and TRBJ1-5; D is unclear. The CDR3 is 15 amino acids. With 6 bases removed from V and 1 base from J, the gap between germline ends came to 13 bases. Germline CDR1 reads LNHDA; CDR2 reads SQIVND (reference sequence). CDR3 sequence: CASRRLFGSNQPQHF. The CDR3 DNA sequence: TGTGCCAGTAGAAGGTTATTTGGCAGCAATCAGCCCCAGCATTTT.

This chain uses TRBV7-2 with TRBJ2-7, with TRBD2 matching 9 bases. This CDR3 comprises 19 residues. J lost 1 base, V lost 0 bases, and 13 bases had no gene match. Germline lookup yields CDR1 SGHTA and CDR2 FQGNSA. Here the CDR3 DNA reads TGTGCCAGCAGCTTAGCGCTAGGGCTAGGCGGGGGGGCATCCTACGAGCAGTACTTC. Encoded protein: CASSLALGLGGGASYEQYF. The complete variable domain, with remaining parts taken from reference TRBV7-2 and TRBJ2-7, reads GAGVSQSPSNKVTEKGKDVELRCDPISGHTALYWYRQSLGQGLEFLIYFQGNSAPDKSGLPSDRFSAERTGGSVSTLTIQRTQQEDSAVYLCASSLALGLGGGASYEQYFGPGTRLTVT.

The chain joins TRBV4-2 to TRBJ1-4; maybe TRBD1 (6 bases). This CDR3 is 16 amino acids long. Trimming removed 4 bases at V and 0 bases at J, with 12 bases between. CDR1 and CDR2 from the germline V gene are LGHNA and YNFKEQ. The CDR3 spells CASSLQDRSTNEKLFF. For the CDR3, the DNA is TGTGCCAGCAGCCTCCAAGACAGGTCAACTAATGAAAAACTGTTTTTT.

This clone appeared once. V is TRBV28 and J is TRBJ2-4, with 8 bases matching TRBD2. V was clipped by 5 bases and J by 11 bases; unmatched bases: 11. This CDR3 has 14 amino acids. Germline-derived CDR1 and CDR2 are MDHEN and SYDVKM. The CDR3 here is CASSTPVGREVQYF. Written as DNA, the CDR3 is TGTGCCAGCAGTACTCCCGTGGGGCGGGAGGTTCAGTACTTC.

The chain employs TRBV3-1 (or the pseudogene TRBV3-2) and TRBJ1-1; D unclear. V lost 0 bases and J lost 7, with 6 bases in between. CDR3 length: 12 amino acids. Germline CDR1 and CDR2: LGHDT and YNNKEL (reference sequence). The CDR3 DNA sequence: TGTGCCAGCAGCCAAGAAAGGCGTGAAGCTTTCTTT. This encodes CASSQERREAFF.

The V call is TRBV9, the J call TRBJ2-2; D is uncertain. Germline V gene sequence: CDR1 SGDLS, CDR2 YYNGEE. This CDR3 has 14 amino acids. The ends were cut back, 6 bases at V and 6 bases at J, with 15 bases in the middle. The DNA of the CDR3 is TGTGCCAGCAACAAAGATCCAGTGGCCGGGGAGCTGTTTTTT. It is translated as CASNKDPVAGELFF.

This rearrangement joins TRBV24-1 to TRBJ1-5, with a weak D call TRBD1 (5 bases). Germline lookup yields CDR1 KGHDR and CDR2 SFDVKD. This CDR3 comprises 12 residues. V lost 10 bases, J lost 0 bases, and 6 bases lay in between. CDR3 in amino acids: CATQGSNQPQHF. The CDR3 DNA is TGTGCCACGCAGGGTAGCAATCAGCCCCAGCATTTT.

Comment on this clone: The sample carries other DNA sequences with the same CDR3. This chain connects TRBV19 to TRBJ1-5; D is uncertain. CDR1 is LNHDA, CDR2 SQIVND, per germline (reference sequence). V was clipped by 5 bases and J by 3 bases, with 8 bases between them. The CDR3 has 13 amino acids. The CDR3 DNA is TGTGCCAGTAGTGGCGGTCTCAATCAGCCCCAGCATTTT. Protein product: CASSGGLNQPQHF.

The rearrangement uses TRBV5-1 and TRBJ2-7; 9 nucleotides agree with TRBD1. Germline CDR1 SGHRS, CDR2 YFSETQ. With 0 bases clipped from V and 7 bases from J, the junction kept 5 bases outside the gene matches. This CDR3 spans 14 amino acids. CDR3 loop: CASSLVGQGWEQYF. CDR3 DNA sequence: TGCGCCAGCAGCTTGGTAGGACAGGGGTGGGAGCAGTACTTC.

Only a few counts were recorded for this clone. The V gene is TRBV21-1, the J gene TRBJ2-2. TRBV21-1 is tagged as a pseudogene. This CDR3 has 14 amino acids. Here the CDR3 DNA reads TGTGCCAGCAGCCGAGGGGAGAACACCGGGGAGCTGTTTTTT. Translation gives CASSRGENTGELFF.

The rearrangement uses TRBV19 and TRBJ2-7; possibly TRBD1 for D (5 bases). The CDR3 runs 13 residues. V lost 6 bases and J 1 base, leaving 10 bases between the germline ends. Germline V gene sequence: CDR1 LNHDA, CDR2 SQIVND (reference sequence). CDR3 region: CASRTENSYEQYF. The CDR3 DNA follows: TGTGCCAGTAGGACAGAGAATTCCTACGAGCAGTACTTC.

The genes are TRBV28 and TRBJ1-5; D not resolved. Germline V lookup: CDR1 MDHEN, CDR2 SYDVKM. Trimming removed 6 bases from V and 1 base from J, with 10 bases in between. CDR3 size: 14 residues. CDR3 protein: CASSNGGSNQPQHF. The CDR3 DNA reads TGTGCCAGCAGCAACGGCGGAAGCAATCAGCCCCAGCATTTT. The full variable domain, rest sourced from reference TRBV28 and TRBJ1-5, is DVKVTQSSRYLVKRTGEKVFLECVQDMDHENMFWYRQDPGLGLRLIYFSYDVKMKEKGDIPEGYSVSREKKERFSLILESASTNQTSMYLCASSNGGSNQPQHFGDGTRLSIL.

The V and J genes are TRBV27 and TRBJ2-7; D may match TRBD1 or TRBD2 (7 bases each). V lost 5 bases and J 3 bases, leaving 17 bases between the germline ends. The CDR3 consists of 15 residues. Germline V CDR1 and CDR2: MNHEY, SMNVEV (reference sequence). The CDR3 DNA is TGTGCCAGCAGTCTAAGGGAGGGACAGCTCTACGAGCAGTACTTC. Residues: CASSLREGQLYEQYF.

The CDR3 DNA is TGTGCCAGCAGTCCCGGGACTAGCGGGAGGGTTAATGAGCAGTTCTTC. Translated, it gives CASSPGTSGRVNEQFF. V is TRBV27 and J is TRBJ2-1; 16 nucleotides line up with TRBD2. The J segment lost 7 bases and the V segment lost 5 bases, leaving 5 bases of the junction unmatched. Germline CDR1 reads MNHEY; CDR2 reads SMNVEV (reference sequence). This CDR3 comprises 16 residues.

This clone was observed once. The chain recombines TRBV10-2 with TRBJ2-1; maybe TRBD2 (6 bases). The CDR3 runs 10 residues. The germline V and J ends were trimmed by 8 bases and 9 bases, with 8 bases remaining between them. Germline CDR1 reads WSHSY; CDR2 reads SAAADI. CDR3 nucleotides: TGCGCCAGCGGGGGGATTGAGCAGTTCTTC. It translates to CASGGIEQFF.